What follows are 20 T cell receptor beta chains derived from one specimen sequenced in a study of OX40 agonist ivuxolimab in advanced cancers. Profiled with immunoSEQ multiplex PCR; TCRdb holds only in-frame clones, not every one. The sample has about 79,000 clones, about 91% seen once. The starting material was CD4+ or CD8+ T cells sorted from blood, obtained in a trial of the OX40 agonist ivuxolimab. All receptors derive from an adult with an advanced solid tumor such as melanoma, head and neck, liver or kidney cancer.

V usage is TRBV4-1 and J usage is TRBJ1-1; 12 bases align to TRBD1. The CDR3 spans 18 residues. Germline-derived CDR1 and CDR2 are MGHRA and YSYEKL. Trimming cost V 3 bases and J 4 bases; bases outside gene matches: 12. CDR3 region: CASSHTTGTGGVSTEAFF. The CDR3 DNA reads as TGCGCCAGCAGCCACACAACCGGGACAGGGGGCGTAAGCACTGAAGCTTTCTTT.

J is TRBJ1-3 and V is TRBV23-1, with D unclear. TRBV23-1 is an open reading frame whose function is uncertain. V dropped 0 bases and J dropped 4 bases, with 10 bases sitting between them. The CDR3 loop spans 15 amino acids. In DNA, the CDR3 is TGCGCCAGCAGTCAATCGACGGCCTGGGGAAACACCATATATTTT. As protein: CASSQSTAWGNTIYF.

This chain joins TRBV11-2 and TRBJ2-1; D gene unclear. Trimming took 1 base from V and 4 from J, leaving 5 bases between them. CDR1 is SGHAT and CDR2 is FQNNGV in the germline V gene. This CDR3 has 13 residues. CDR3 DNA: TGTGCCAGCAGCTTAGGACATTACAATGAGCAGTTCTTC. This gives the protein CASSLGHYNEQFF.

This clone has only one observation. The chain uses TRBV2 and TRBJ1-1; tentatively, D is TRBD1 (5 bases). The germline V gene encodes CDR1 SNHLY and CDR2 FYNNEI. CDR3 size: 13 residues. With 9 bases removed from V and 1 base from J, the gap between germline ends came to 12 bases. In nucleotides, the CDR3 is TGTGCCAGTGAGGGACCCACGAACACTGAAGCTTTCTTT. This sequence encodes CASEGPTNTEAFF.

This clone was counted a single time. The chain combines TRBV9 with TRBJ1-3; D is possibly TRBD1 (5 bases). This CDR3 comprises 16 residues. In germline, CDR1 is SGDLS, CDR2 YYNGEE. V dropped 4 bases and J dropped 0 bases, with 14 bases sitting between them. CDR3 nucleotides: TGTGCCAGCAGCTTGAGGGGTTTAGACTCTGGAAACACCATATATTTT. It translates to CASSLRGLDSGNTIYF. The full variable domain, in which reference TRBV9 and TRBJ1-3 provide the parts outside the CDR3, is DSGVTQTPKHLITATGQRVTLRCSPRSGDLSVYWYQQSLDQGLQFLIQYYNGEERAKGNILERFSAQQFPDLHSELNLSSLELGDSALYFCASSLRGLDSGNTIYFGEGSWLTVV.

The rearrangement links TRBV27 to TRBJ2-1; 9 bases line up with TRBD2. Germline CDR1 and CDR2: MNHEY and SMNVEV (reference sequence). The V segment lost 4 bases and the J segment 5 bases; nucleotides outside the gene matches: 9. The CDR3 consists of 16 residues. In DNA form, the CDR3 reads TGTGCCAGCAGTTCCTATAGCGGGAGCACAAACAATGAGCAGTTCTTC. Translation gives CASSSYSGSTNNEQFF.

The CDR3 coding sequence is TGCAGCGTCTACGGGAGGCCTGAAGCTTTCTTT. Translated: CSVYGRPEAFF. The chain carries TRBV29-1 and TRBJ1-1; D uncertain. V shed 6 bases and J shed 6 bases, with 11 bases lying between them. The germline V gene encodes CDR1 SQVTM and CDR2 ANQGSEA. The CDR3 contains 11 residues.

On this clone: The DNA is left out, because the CDR3 cannot be placed on it with certainty; the CDR3 is given as TCRdb lists it. The rearrangement joins TRBV28 to TRBJ1-1. In germline, CDR1 is MDHEN, CDR2 SYDVKM. The CDR3 totals 11 residues, both ends included. The CDR3 reads CASSWGPGATF.

The chain uses TRBV25-1 and TRBJ1-5; D is possibly TRBD1 (6 bases). The CDR3 is 15 residues long. The germline CDR1 and CDR2 sequences are MGHDK and SYGVNS. Deletions cut 2 bases from V and 2 bases from J, with 10 bases between. CDR3 sequence (DNA): TGTGCCAGCAGTGAAAGAGGGGGAGGCAATCAGCCCCAGCATTTT. This sequence encodes CASSERGGGNQPQHF.

This chain connects TRBV9 to TRBJ2-5; TRBD2 might be the D (6 bases). The CDR3 runs 13 residues. The germline V gene encodes CDR1 SGDLS and CDR2 YYNGEE. The V and J ends lost 3 bases and 4 bases respectively, with 10 bases between them. CDR3 amino acids: CASSGGLAETQYF. CDR3 coding DNA: TGTGCCAGCAGCGGGGGACTCGCAGAGACCCAGTACTTC.

The V and J genes are TRBV7-2 and TRBJ2-1; 8 bases map to TRBD2. CDR3 length: 16 amino acids. Per germline, CDR1 SGHTA and CDR2 FQGNSA. Trimming removed 1 base from V and 0 bases from J; junction bases left unmatched: 2. Written as DNA, the CDR3 is TGTGCCAGCAGCTTAGTAGGGACTAGCTCCTACAATGAGCAGTTCTTC. Protein: CASSLVGTSSYNEQFF.

This chain links TRBV9 with TRBJ2-7, with D perhaps TRBD2 (5 bases). V lost 0 bases to trimming and J lost 6 bases, with 13 bases between them. The CDR3 loop spans 14 amino acids. Germline assignment: CDR1 SGDLS and CDR2 YYNGEE. CDR3 nucleotides: TGTGCCAGCAGCGTAGGGCAGCGGCCCGGCGAGCAGTACTTC. Residues: CASSVGQRPGEQYF. Supplemented by reference TRBV9 and TRBJ2-7, the full variable domain reads DSGVTQTPKHLITATGQRVTLRCSPRSGDLSVYWYQQSLDQGLQFLIQYYNGEERAKGNILERFSAQQFPDLHSELNLSSLELGDSALYFCASSVGQRPGEQYFGPGTRLTVT.

In this sample, this clone turned up once. Relative to the germline gene, one junction end is altered; a read error may explain this. The same CDR3 arises from other DNA sequences in this sample as well. The rearrangement joins TRBV25-1 to TRBJ2-7; D is unclear. Germline loops: CDR1 MGHDK, CDR2 SYGVNS. This CDR3 has 13 residues. CDR3 amino acids: CASSDTMAYEQYF. DNA for the CDR3: TGTGCCAGTAGTGACACCATGGCCTACGAGCAGTACTTC.

V gene TRBV19 combines with J gene TRBJ2-3; 10 bases are shared with TRBD2. The germline CDR1 and CDR2 sequences are LNHDA and SQIVND (reference sequence). Losses at the gene ends were 4 bases for V and 6 bases for J; bases not matched to a gene: 7. The CDR3 runs 15 residues. The CDR3 bases are TGTGCCAGTAGTAAGCTAGCGGGAGCTTCGGATACGCAGTATTTT. This translates into CASSKLAGASDTQYF.

This clone was observed a few times. This chain connects TRBV7-2 to TRBJ2-5; D is perhaps TRBD2 (5 bases). CDR3 length equals 15 residues. The V end was cut by 0 bases, the J end by 4 bases, with 12 bases between. Germline CDR1 and CDR2: SGHTA and FQGNSA. The CDR3 protein is CASSLAAERAETQYF. CDR3 DNA: TGTGCCAGCAGCTTAGCGGCGGAGAGGGCAGAGACCCAGTACTTC. The whole variable domain, remainder taken from reference TRBV7-2 and TRBJ2-5, is GAGVSQSPSNKVTEKGKDVELRCDPISGHTALYWYRQSLGQGLEFLIYFQGNSAPDKSGLPSDRFSAERTGGSVSTLTIQRTQQEDSAVYLCASSLAAERAETQYFGPGTRLLVL.

The V and J genes are TRBV9 and TRBJ1-2, with D perhaps matching TRBD1 (5 bases). The V end was cut by 4 bases, the J end by 2 bases, with 15 bases between. The CDR3 is 15 amino acids. From germline, CDR1 is SGDLS and CDR2 YYNGEE. Written as DNA, the CDR3 is TGTGCCAGCAGCCCAAGTGGGGGGGAAAACTATGGCTACACCTTC. It specifies CASSPSGGENYGYTF. Filled out from reference TRBV9 and TRBJ1-2, the complete variable domain reads DSGVTQTPKHLITATGQRVTLRCSPRSGDLSVYWYQQSLDQGLQFLIQYYNGEERAKGNILERFSAQQFPDLHSELNLSSLELGDSALYFCASSPSGGENYGYTFGSGTRLTVV.

The chain is built from TRBV6-1 and TRBJ2-5; D gene uncertain. The CDR3 consists of 14 residues. The germline V gene encodes CDR1 MNHNS and CDR2 SASEGT. V lost 3 bases, J lost 5 bases, and 13 bases lay in between. This chain's CDR3 is CASSDRPFGETQYF. The CDR3 bases are TGTGCCAGCAGTGATAGGCCATTCGGGGAGACCCAGTACTTC.

This rearrangement joins TRBV19 to TRBJ1-5; 8 positions agree with TRBD1. Germline values: CDR1 LNHDA, CDR2 SQIVND (reference sequence). The trim removed 5 bases at V and 3 bases at J, leaving 9 bases unmatched. This CDR3 contains 16 residues. CDR3 residues: CASSPIDRGDNQPQHF. CDR3 nucleotide sequence: TGTGCCAGTAGTCCTATTGACAGGGGAGACAATCAGCCCCAGCATTTT.

The chain combines TRBV28 with TRBJ2-2; no clear D gene. Deletions cut 3 bases from V and 2 bases from J, with 10 bases between. The germline CDR1 and CDR2 sequences are MDHEN and SYDVKM. This CDR3 comprises 15 residues. CDR3 region: CASSLGLRNTGELFF. The CDR3 bases are TGTGCCAGCAGTTTGGGTCTCAGAAACACCGGGGAGCTGTTTTTT.

The chain has TRBV5-1 and TRBJ2-3, with 10 positions matching TRBD2. CDR3 length: 16 amino acids. V lost 3 bases and J lost 4; bases outside the gene matches: 8. The V gene's germline CDR1 is SGHRS and CDR2 YFSETQ. The CDR3 is CASSSGLAGAADTQYF. The DNA of the CDR3 is TGCGCCAGCAGCTCAGGGCTAGCGGGAGCGGCAGATACGCAGTATTTT.